The present T cell receptor beta chain was sequenced within a study of vaccination and CD4 T cells after COVID-19. About the research overall: Overlapping SARS-CoV-2, HCoV-NL63, HCoV-OC43 and HCoV-229E spike peptides were used to stimulate cells. Controls used CEFX viral epitopes (positive), HIV-1 Nef peptides (negative), or no peptide.

Treatment specified: approximately 9-day PBMC culture with coronavirus spike peptide pools or control peptides (ViraFEST assay). The unexposed donor provided CD4+ T cells, which were taken before the COVID-19 pandemic (2011-2018). With fresh IL-2 medium, half the medium was replaced on days 3 and 7. CDR3 length: 15 amino acids. The V end was cut by 1 base, the J end by 3 bases, with 13 bases between. The Oncomine TCR Beta short-read assay sequenced DNA from cultured CD4+ T cells. Genomic DNA from cultured CD4+ T cells was extracted. TCRdb reprocessed the PCR reads with MiXCR, giving one entry per CDR3 protein. The sample shows more than 9,000 distinct CDR3 sequences, roughly a third of them seen only once. Worth noting for this clonotype: Its antigen is still unknown.

The J gene is TRBJ2-7, the V gene TRBV12-3 or TRBV12-4; D might be TRBD1 (5 bases). The sequencing input was CD4+ T cells from blood, cultured in vitro. The receptor was derived from a human donor in good health. In DNA form, the CDR3 reads TGTGCCAGCAGTTTAGATACAGGACATCACTACGAGCAGTACTTC. This translates into CASSLDTGHHYEQYF.